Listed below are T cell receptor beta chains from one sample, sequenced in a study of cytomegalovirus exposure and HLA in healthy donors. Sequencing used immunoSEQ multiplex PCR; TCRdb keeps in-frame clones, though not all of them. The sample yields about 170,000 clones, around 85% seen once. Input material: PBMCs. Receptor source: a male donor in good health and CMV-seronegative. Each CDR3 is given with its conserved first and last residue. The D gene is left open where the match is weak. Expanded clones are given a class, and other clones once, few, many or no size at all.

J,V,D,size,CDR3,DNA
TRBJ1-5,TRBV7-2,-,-,CASSFSRQTISNQPQHF,TGTGCCAGCAGCTTCAGTCGACAGACGATTAGCAATCAGCCCCAGCATTTT
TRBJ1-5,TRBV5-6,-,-,CASSLGAGQPQHF,TGTGCCAGCAGCTTGGGAGCTGGTCAGCCCCAGCATTTT
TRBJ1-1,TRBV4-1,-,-,CASSQDPRLNTEAFF,TGCGCCAGCAGCCAAGATCCCAGACTTAACACTGAAGCTTTCTTT
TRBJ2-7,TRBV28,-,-,CASSPRLRHSYEQYF,TGTGCCAGCAGTCCTCGCCTACGTCACTCCTACGAGCAGTACTTC
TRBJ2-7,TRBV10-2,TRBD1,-,CASSPRTGGEQYF,TGCGCCAGCAGTCCCCGAACAGGGGGCGAGCAGTACTTC
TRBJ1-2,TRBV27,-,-,CASSLSYRAPGYGYTF,TGTGCCAGCAGTTTATCGTACAGGGCGCCCGGTTATGGCTACACCTTC
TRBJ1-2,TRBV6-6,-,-,CASTAGERRVGYTF,TGTGCCAGCACCGCGGGAGAAAGGCGTGTGGGGTACACCTTC
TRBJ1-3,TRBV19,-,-,CASNDDWGPGNTIYF,TGTGCCAGTAACGATGATTGGGGGCCTGGAAACACCATATATTTT
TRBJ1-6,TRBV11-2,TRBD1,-,CASSLSRGSGGNPLHF,TGTGCCAGCAGCTTAAGTCGAGGGTCAGGGGGGAATCCCCTCCACTTT
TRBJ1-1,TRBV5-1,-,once,CASSSTLNTEAFF,TGCGCCAGCAGCTCCACACTGAACACTGAAGCTTTCTTT
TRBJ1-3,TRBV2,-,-,CASSELRSSGNTIYF,TGTGCCAGCAGTGAATTGAGAAGCTCTGGAAACACCATATATTTT
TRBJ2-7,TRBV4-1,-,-,CASSQVVGTPYEQYF,TGCGCCAGCAGCCAAGTAGTAGGGACACCGTACGAGCAGTACTTC
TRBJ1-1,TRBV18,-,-,CASSRIGATEAFF,TGTGCCAGCTCCCGAATAGGAGCGACTGAAGCTTTCTTT
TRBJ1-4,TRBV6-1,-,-,CASSEAWTGGFGTNEKLFF,TGTGCCAGCAGTGAAGCGTGGACGGGGGGATTCGGGACTAATGAAAAACTGTTTTTT
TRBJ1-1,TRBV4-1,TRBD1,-,CASSHPDREAFF,TGCGCCAGCAGCCACCCGGACAGGGAAGCTTTCTTT
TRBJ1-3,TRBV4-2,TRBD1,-,CASSQEAPGQGPGNTIYF,TGTGCCAGCAGCCAAGAAGCTCCGGGACAGGGGCCTGGAAACACCATATATTTT
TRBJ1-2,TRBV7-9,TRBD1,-,CASSRWRGPRTGKDYGYTF,TGTGCCAGCAGCCGTTGGAGGGGACCCAGGACAGGGAAGGACTATGGCTACACCTTC
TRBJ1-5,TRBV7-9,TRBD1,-,CASSLGDRGRGPQHF,TGTGCCAGCAGCTTAGGGGACAGGGGGCGTGGGCCCCAGCATTTT
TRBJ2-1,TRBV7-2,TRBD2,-,CASSLDGGGSYNEQFF,TGTGCCAGCAGCTTAGACGGGGGGGGCTCCTACAATGAGCAGTTCTTC
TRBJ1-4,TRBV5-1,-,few,CASSLGLAGGEKLFF,TGCGCCAGCAGCTTGGGTTTGGCAGGAGGGGAAAAACTGTTTTTT
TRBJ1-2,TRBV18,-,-,CASSPMGQGGGGYTF,TGTGCCAGCTCACCTATGGGCCAGGGAGGAGGAGGCTACACCTTC
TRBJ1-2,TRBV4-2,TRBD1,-,CASSQVSLGQGIFNYGYTF,TGTGCCAGCAGCCAAGTTAGCTTAGGACAGGGAATATTTAACTATGGCTACACCTTC
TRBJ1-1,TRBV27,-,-,CASAPGGGYTEAFF,TGTGCCAGCGCGCCGGGCGGAGGGTACACTGAAGCTTTCTTT
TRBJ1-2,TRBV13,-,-,CASSSPGDLRPNYGYTF,TGTGCCAGCAGCTCCCCAGGGGACCTACGACCTAACTATGGCTACACCTTC
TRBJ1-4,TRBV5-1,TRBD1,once,CASSWTGGTVTNEKLFF,TGCGCCAGCAGCTGGACAGGGGGCACGGTAACTAATGAAAAACTGTTTTTT
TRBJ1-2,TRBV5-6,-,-,CASSLAAGKRGYTF,TGTGCCAGCAGCTTGGCCGCAGGGAAGAGGGGCTACACCTTC
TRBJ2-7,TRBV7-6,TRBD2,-,CASSPRGGVYYEQYF,TGTGCCAGCAGCCCCCGGGGGGGAGTCTACTACGAGCAGTACTTC
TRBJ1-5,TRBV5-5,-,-,CASSGGTYVNQPQHF,TGTGCCAGCAGCGGAGGGACCTATGTCAATCAGCCCCAGCATTTT
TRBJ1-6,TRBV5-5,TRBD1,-,CASSLRDRNSPLHF,TGTGCCAGCAGCCTCCGGGACAGAAATTCACCCCTCCACTTT
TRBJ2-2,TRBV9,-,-,CASSVGSGPGELFF,TGTGCCAGCAGCGTAGGGTCAGGGCCCGGGGAGCTGTTTTTT
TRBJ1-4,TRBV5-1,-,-,CASKWDNDNEKLFF,TGCGCCAGTAAATGGGACAACGATAATGAAAAACTGTTTTTT
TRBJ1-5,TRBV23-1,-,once,CASNRRGRRRVQPQHF,TGCGCCAGCAACCGGCGGGGCAGGAGACGCGTGCAGCCCCAGCATTTT
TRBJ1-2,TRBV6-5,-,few,CASSRSHQNYGYTF,TGTGCCAGCAGTCGGAGTCACCAAAACTATGGCTACACCTTC
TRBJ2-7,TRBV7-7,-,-,CASSFQEDYEQYF,TGTGCTAGCAGCTTCCAAGAGGACTACGAGCAGTACTTC
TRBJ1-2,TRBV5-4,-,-,CASSRDTINYGYTF,TGTGCCAGCAGTCGGGACACGATCAACTATGGCTACACCTTC
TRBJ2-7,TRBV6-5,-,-,CASSYHRQYEQYF,TGTGCCAGCAGTTATCACAGGCAGTACGAGCAGTACTTC
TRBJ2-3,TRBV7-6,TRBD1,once,CASSRGTDTDTQYF,TGTGCCAGCAGCCGAGGGACAGACACAGATACGCAGTATTTT
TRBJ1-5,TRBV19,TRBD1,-,CASRSQGSNNQPQHF,TGTGCCAGTAGATCACAGGGGTCTAACAATCAGCCCCAGCATTTT
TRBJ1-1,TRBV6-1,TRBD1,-,CASSPQGTNTEAFF,TGTGCCAGCAGTCCACAGGGGACGAACACTGAAGCTTTCTTT
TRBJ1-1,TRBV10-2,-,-,CASSRGNTEAFF,TGCGCCAGCAGTCGGGGGAACACTGAAGCTTTCTTT
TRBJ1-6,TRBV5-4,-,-,CASTQGLKAYNSPLHF,TGTGCCAGCACCCAGGGGTTAAAGGCCTATAATTCACCCCTCCACTTT
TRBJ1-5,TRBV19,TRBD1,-,CASSLSTQGVPIQPQHF,TGTGCCAGTAGTCTCTCAACCCAGGGGGTTCCAATTCAGCCCCAGCACTTT
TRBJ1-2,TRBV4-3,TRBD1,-,CASSQRGTGTGYTF,TGCGCCAGCAGCCAACGTGGGACAGGGACTGGCTACACCTTC
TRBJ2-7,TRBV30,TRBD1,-,CAWSVRGQGMSYEQYF,TGTGCCTGGAGTGTACGGGGACAGGGTATGTCCTACGAGCAGTACTTC
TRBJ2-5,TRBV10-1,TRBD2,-,CASSESSGTMYF,TGCGCCAGCAGTGAGTCTAGCGGGACGATGTACTTC
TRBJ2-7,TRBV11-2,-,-,CASSLIGVDREQYF,TGTGCCAGCAGCTTAATAGGGGTCGATCGCGAGCAGTACTTC
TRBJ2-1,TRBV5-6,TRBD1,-,CASSLGTGVNDEQFF,TGTGCCAGCAGCCTCGGGACAGGGGTTAACGATGAGCAGTTCTTC
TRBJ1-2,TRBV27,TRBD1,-,CASSETGGLGYGYTF,TGTGCCAGCAGTGAGACAGGGGGCTTGGGCTATGGCTACACCTTC
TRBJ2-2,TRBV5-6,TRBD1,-,CASSLSRGHGTGELFF,TGTGCCAGCAGCTTGTCCAGGGGGCATGGCACCGGGGAGCTGTTTTTT
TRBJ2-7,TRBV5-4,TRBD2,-,CASSGGGTFYEQYF,TGTGCCAGCAGCGGGGGGGGGACTTTCTACGAGCAGTACTTC
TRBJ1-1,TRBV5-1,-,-,CASIPNTGGEAFF,TGCGCCAGCATACCAAATACGGGAGGGGAAGCTTTCTTT
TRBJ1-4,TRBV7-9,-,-,CASINSRVVNEKLFF,TGTGCCAGCATCAATAGCAGAGTTGTCAATGAAAAACTGTTTTTT
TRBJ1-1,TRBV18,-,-,CASSPPTGGRTEAFF,TGTGCCAGCTCACCACCGACGGGGGGGCGGACTGAAGCTTTCTTT
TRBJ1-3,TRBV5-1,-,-,CASSPDKSSGNTIYF,TGCGCCAGCAGTCCGGACAAGAGCTCTGGAAACACCATATATTTT